This T cell receptor (beta chain) was sequenced for a study of cytomegalovirus exposure and HLA in healthy donors. Findings and limits, study-wide: Per a later analysis, about 17,000 TCR beta sequences showed association with HLA alleles at 0.05 false discovery rate.

PCR primers comprised 60 Vbeta and 13 Jbeta primers. Sequenced by immunoSEQ multiplex PCR; TCRdb stores in-frame clones only, minus some. The table records some 200,000 clones, 75% to 85% of them present only once. A word on this clone: Its antigen is undetermined.

CDR3 length: 15 amino acids. The V and J ends lost 3 bases and 2 bases respectively, with 14 bases between them. Germline V CDR1 and CDR2: MNHEY, SVGAGI. This receptor was identified in a girl between 5 and 17 years old in good health and CMV-seronegative. This sequence joins TRBV6-5 and TRBJ2-7; possibly TRBD1 for D (6 bases). The sample taken for sequencing was PBMCs. The CDR3 bases are TGTGCCAGCAGTTATGAGCAGGGGTTGACCTACGAGCAGTACTTC. Amino acid sequence: CASSYEQGLTYEQYF.